This is a list of T cell receptor beta chains from one sample in a study of T cells in Graves' hyperthyroidism and ophthalmopathy. TCRdb passed the multiplex PCR reads through MiXCR, listing each CDR3 protein once. Here the sample spans 550,000 to 600,000 distinct CDR3 sequences, about 43% being singletons. The material sequenced was peripheral blood or thyroid tissue (not recorded which). These TCRs come from an adult woman with Graves' disease, either hyperthyroidism or ophthalmopathy (not recorded which). CDR3s include the opening cysteine and the closing phenylalanine or tryptophan. D genes are given only for firm matches. Clone size appears in some rows only: once, few, many, or a class for an expanded clone.

abundance	v_gene	d_gene	j_gene	CDR3aa	CDR3nt
.	TRBV7-9	TRBD1	TRBJ1-1	CASTQGGKAFF	TGTGCCAGCACCCAGGGGGGGAAGGCTTTCTTT
.	TRBV10-3	.	TRBJ1-2	CAISDPDSNYGYTF	TGTGCCATCAGTGACCCAGACAGTAACTATGGCTACACCTTC
.	TRBV12-5	.	TRBJ2-2	CASGFEGTGELFF	TGTGCTAGTGGTTTCGAGGGCACCGGGGAGCTGTTTTTT
few	TRBV29-1	TRBD1	TRBJ2-3	CSVEETGLRDTQYF	TGCAGCGTTGAAGAGACAGGGCTGAGGGATACGCAGTATTTT
many	TRBV19	.	TRBJ1-1	CASSRGPETEAFF	TGTGCCAGTAGTAGGGGACCCGAGACTGAAGCTTTCTTT
many	TRBV7-9	.	TRBJ1-2	CASSLGQYGYTF	TGTGCCAGCAGCTTAGGACAGTATGGCTACACCTTC
many	TRBV7-9	TRBD2	TRBJ2-5	CASSTGLAQETQYF	TGCGCCAGCAGCACCGGACTAGCCCAAGAGACCCAGTACTTC
.	TRBV29-1	TRBD2	TRBJ2-7	CSGSGGRDYEQYF	TGCAGCGGGAGCGGGGGGCGCGACTACGAGCAGTACTTC
.	TRBV7-3	.	TRBJ1-6	CAGSTEQGPVHF	TGTGCCGGCAGCACCGAACAGGGACCCGTCCACTTT
.	TRBV11-2	.	TRBJ2-7	CASSLGARSYEQYF	TGTGCCAGCAGCTTAGGGGCAAGAAGCTACGAGCAGTACTTC
many	TRBV19	.	TRBJ2-2	CASSIFGETGELFF	TGTGCCAGTAGTATCTTCGGAGAAACCGGGGAGCTGTTTTTT
once	TRBV2	TRBD2	TRBJ2-5	CASRGTSGVWTQYF	TGTGCCAGCAGGGGGACTAGCGGGGTTTGGACCCAGTACTTC
.	TRBV29-1	.	TRBJ2-7	CSVETHSSYEQYF	TGCAGCGTTGAAACCCACAGCTCCTACGAGCAGTACTTC
many	TRBV6-1	.	TRBJ1-5	CAASMISTGSNQPQHF	TGTGCCGCCAGCATGATCTCGACCGGGAGCAATCAGCCCCAGCATTTT
many	TRBV4-1	TRBD2	TRBJ2-7	CASSPLTSGTYEQYF	TGCGCCAGCAGCCCCCTGACTAGCGGAACCTACGAGCAGTACTTC
many	TRBV12-3/TRBV12-4	.	TRBJ1-2	CASSLGTDLSYTF	TGTGCCAGCAGTTTAGGAACGGATTTGAGCTACACCTTC
many	TRBV2	.	TRBJ2-7	CASSEMSPGGNYEQYF	TGTGCCAGCAGTGAAATGTCGCCCGGAGGGAACTACGAGCAGTACTTC
few	TRBV19	.	TRBJ2-6	CASSIRAGGNTGANVLTF	TGTGCCAGTAGTATCCGAGCAGGTGGGAACACTGGGGCCAACGTCCTGACTTTC
.	TRBV7-6	.	TRBJ1-1	CASSSQGGRSEAFF	TGTGCCAGCAGCTCACAGGGTGGACGTTCTGAAGCTTTCTTT
.	TRBV24-1	TRBD2	TRBJ2-7	CATSDFGGGLASFEQYF	TGTGCCACCAGTGATTTCGGGGGGGGACTAGCGAGTTTCGAGCAGTACTTC
.	TRBV7-2	.	TRBJ1-4	CASSLSTPNEKLFF	TGTGCCAGCAGCTTATCAACTCCTAATGAAAAACTGTTTTTT
once	TRBV10-3	.	TRBJ2-5	CAISEDSPPRETQYF	TGTGCCATCAGTGAGGACAGTCCCCCGCGGGAGACCCAGTACTTC
.	TRBV4-2	.	TRBJ1-1	CASSPTGQTPFPRTEAFF	TGTGCCAGCAGCCCAACTGGGCAGACCCCTTTCCCGAGGACTGAAGCTTTCTTT
many	TRBV9	.	TRBJ2-5	CASSVGRSGGETQYF	TGTGCCAGCAGCGTCGGCAGAAGCGGTGGGGAGACCCAGTACTTC
.	TRBV9	.	TRBJ2-2	CASSIITGELFF	TGTGCCAGCAGTATCATAACCGGGGAGCTGTTTTTT
many	TRBV7-2	TRBD2	TRBJ2-3	CASSPTSGADTQYF	TGTGCCAGCAGTCCAACTAGCGGGGCAGATACGCAGTATTTT